The following is a TCR beta chain sequence with its context. The target antigen is unknown. Germline V gives CDR1 ENHRY, CDR2 SYGVKD. The CDR3 runs 14 residues. Trimming took off 10 bases at V and 2 bases at J, with 18 bases between the two ends. The data stem from a study of T-cell memory formation after mild COVID-19. The study's findings and limits: While clones contracting from day 15 to 85 were balanced between CD4 and CD8, later expanders leaned CD4+.

TCRdb reprocessed the 5' RACE reads with MiXCR, giving one entry per CDR3 protein. The sample holds 100,000 or so distinct CDR3 sequences; 11% are singletons and the top ten take roughly 40%. The chain has TRBV10-3 and TRBJ2-7; D uncertain. Material: PBMCs or a T cell subset sorted from them (not recorded which). The receptor's source is a man younger than 35 who had mild COVID-19 (a few samples of this study predate the infection). Cell type and time point are not known. The CDR3 DNA reads as TGTGCCACCTACGAAGGTCTGGAACCCTACGAGCAGTACTTC. Its protein is CATYEGLEPYEQYF.